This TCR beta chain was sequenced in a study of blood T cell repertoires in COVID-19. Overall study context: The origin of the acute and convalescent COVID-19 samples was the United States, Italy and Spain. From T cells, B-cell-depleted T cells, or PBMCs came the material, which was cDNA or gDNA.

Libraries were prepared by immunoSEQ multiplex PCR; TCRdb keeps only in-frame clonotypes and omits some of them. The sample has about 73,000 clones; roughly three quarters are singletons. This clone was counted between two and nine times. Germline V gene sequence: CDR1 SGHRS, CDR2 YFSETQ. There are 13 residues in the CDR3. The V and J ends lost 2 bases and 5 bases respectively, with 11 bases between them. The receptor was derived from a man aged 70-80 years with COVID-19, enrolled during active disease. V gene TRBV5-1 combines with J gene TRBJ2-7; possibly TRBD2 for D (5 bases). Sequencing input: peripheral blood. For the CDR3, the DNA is TGCGCCAGCAGCTTTCAGGTCGGGAACGAGCAGTACTTC. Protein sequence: CASSFQVGNEQYF.